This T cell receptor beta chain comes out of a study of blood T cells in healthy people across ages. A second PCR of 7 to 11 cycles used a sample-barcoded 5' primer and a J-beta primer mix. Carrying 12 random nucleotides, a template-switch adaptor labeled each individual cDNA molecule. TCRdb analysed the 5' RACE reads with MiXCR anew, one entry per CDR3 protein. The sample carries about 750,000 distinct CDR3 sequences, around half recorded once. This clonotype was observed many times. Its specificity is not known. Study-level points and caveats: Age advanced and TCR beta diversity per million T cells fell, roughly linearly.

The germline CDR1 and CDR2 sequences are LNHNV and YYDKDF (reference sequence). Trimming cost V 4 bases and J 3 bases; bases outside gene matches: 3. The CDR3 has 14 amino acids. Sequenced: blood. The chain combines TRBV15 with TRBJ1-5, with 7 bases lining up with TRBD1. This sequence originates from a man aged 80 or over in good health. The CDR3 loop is CATSIGGPNQPQHF. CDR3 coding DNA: TGTGCCACCAGCATAGGGGGCCCCAATCAGCCCCAGCATTTT.